These 28 T cell receptor beta chains came from one sample sequenced in a study of cytomegalovirus exposure and HLA in healthy donors. This PCR relied on a set of 60 Vbeta primers and 13 Jbeta primers. TCRdb's table, derived via immunoSEQ multiplex PCR, lists solely in-frame clones and lacks some. The sample has about 65,000 clones, 62% seen once; the top ten hold 2.8%. Sample: PBMCs. These TCRs come from a young man in good health and CMV-seronegative.

The chain employs TRBV6-5 and TRBJ1-1, with 10 nucleotides matching TRBD1. Germline assignment: CDR1 MNHEY and CDR2 SVGAGI. The length of the CDR3 is 14 residues. V trimming: 6 bases; J trimming: 3 bases; junction bases outside the gene matches: 4. Here the CDR3 DNA reads TGTGCCAGCAGGCAAGGGACAGGGGACACTGAAGCTTTCTTT. This encodes CASRQGTGDTEAFF.

V usage is TRBV29-1 and J usage is TRBJ2-1, with D possibly matching TRBD2 (7 bases). The CDR3 consists of 13 residues. In germline, CDR1 is SQVTM, CDR2 ANQGSEA. Trimming took off 7 bases at V and 9 bases at J, with 19 bases between the two ends. CDR3 protein: CSAGRGGAGEQFF. CDR3 nucleotides: TGCAGCGCAGGTAGAGGGGGGGCAGGTGAGCAGTTCTTC.

There are a few counts of this clone. The chain employs TRBV4-2 and TRBJ2-6, with D uncertain. Trimming left V 0 bases short and J 0 bases short, with 6 bases between. Per germline, CDR1 LGHNA and CDR2 YNFKEQ. This CDR3 is built from 16 residues. CDR3: CASSQDTGSGANVLTF. CDR3 in DNA: TGTGCCAGCAGCCAAGATACCGGCTCTGGGGCCAACGTCCTGACTTTC.

CDR3 DNA sequence: TGTGCCAGCAGTTACGGCCAGCGAACCATACCAGGCTACACCTTC. Translated: CASSYGQRTIPGYTF. The V and J genes are TRBV6-5 and TRBJ1-2; D ambiguous. The CDR3 contains 15 residues. Looked up from germline, CDR1 is MNHEY and CDR2 is SVGAGI. With 2 bases removed from V and 8 bases from J, the gap between germline ends came to 18 bases.

V gene TRBV7-2 combines with J gene TRBJ1-3, with a weak D call TRBD1 (6 bases). Looked up from germline, CDR1 is SGHTA and CDR2 is FQGNSA. V was clipped by 2 bases and J by 4 bases, with 12 bases between them. The CDR3 has 15 amino acids. Here the CDR3 reads CASSLNGGYGNTIYF. CDR3 DNA sequence: TGTGCCAGCAGCTTAAATGGGGGCTACGGAAACACCATATATTTT. Looking up the rest from reference TRBV7-2 and TRBJ1-3 gives the full variable domain: GAGVSQSPSNKVTEKGKDVELRCDPISGHTALYWYRQSLGQGLEFLIYFQGNSAPDKSGLPSDRFSAERTGGSVSTLTIQRTQQEDSAVYLCASSLNGGYGNTIYFGEGSWLTVV.

This chain joins TRBV25-1 and TRBJ2-3; 7 bases match TRBD1. Germline assignment: CDR1 MGHDK and CDR2 SYGVNS. The J segment lost 2 bases and the V segment lost 3 bases, leaving 11 bases of the junction unmatched. CDR3 size: 17 residues. The CDR3 reads CASSDPWTGRTTDTQYF. The CDR3, as DNA: TGTGCCAGCAGTGACCCGTGGACAGGCCGAACCACAGATACGCAGTATTTT.

The chain carries TRBV30 and TRBJ2-1; 8 nucleotides match TRBD2. Looked up from germline, CDR1 is GTSNPN and CDR2 is SVGIG (reference sequence). This CDR3 is built from 12 residues. The junction had 6 bases not matched to a gene; V was cut back by 4 bases and J by 10 bases. The CDR3: CAWNGLAAEQFF. The CDR3 DNA is TGTGCCTGGAACGGACTAGCAGCCGAGCAGTTCTTC. The full variable domain, its missing parts supplied by reference TRBV30 and TRBJ2-1, is SQTIHQWPATLVQPVGSPLSLECTVEGTSNPNLYWYRQAAGRGLQLLFYSVGIGQISSEVPQNLSASRPQDRQFILSSKKLLLSDSGFYLCAWNGLAAEQFFGPGTRLTVL.

This clone has only a few counts. V usage is TRBV7-6 and J usage is TRBJ2-7, with 8 bases aligning to TRBD1. The CDR3 sequence is 16 residues long. Germline V CDR1 and CDR2: SGHVS, FNYEAQ. The V and J ends lost 1 base and 3 bases, in that order; junction bases with no gene match: 8. The CDR3, as DNA: TGTGCCAGCAGCTTAGATTCGGGGACAGGTTTCTACGAGCAGTACTTC. Its translation is CASSLDSGTGFYEQYF.

The chain links TRBV7-2 to TRBJ1-1; D is perhaps TRBD1 (5 bases). The germline CDR1 and CDR2 sequences are SGHTA and FQGNSA. Trimming took 6 bases from V and 0 from J, leaving 8 bases between them. The CDR3 covers 13 residues. The CDR3 coding sequence is TGTGCCAGCAGACCGACAGTGAACACTGAAGCTTTCTTT. It encodes CASRPTVNTEAFF.

The CDR3 reads CASSRDRGREQYF. Written as DNA, the CDR3 is TGTGCCAGCAGTAGGGACAGGGGGCGCGAGCAGTACTTC. The rearrangement joins TRBV6-1 to TRBJ2-7; 12 bases are shared with TRBD1. The V and J ends lost 5 bases and 6 bases, in that order; junction bases with no gene match: 2. Germline lookup yields CDR1 MNHNS and CDR2 SASEGT. CDR3 size: 13 residues.

This sequence joins TRBV5-4 and TRBJ2-5; D may be TRBD1 (6 bases). The CDR3 is 15 residues long. The germline V gene encodes CDR1 SGHNT and CDR2 YYREEE (reference sequence). Trimming took off 3 bases at V and 2 bases at J, with 14 bases between the two ends. The CDR3 spells CASSSRTEIQETQYF. CDR3 nucleotides: TGTGCCAGCAGCTCCAGGACAGAGATACAAGAGACCCAGTACTTC. The full variable domain, with the rest looked up from reference TRBV5-4 and TRBJ2-5, is ETGVTQSPTHLIKTRGQQVTLRCSSQSGHNTVSWYQQALGQGPQFIFQYYREEENGRGNFPPRFSGLQFPNYSSELNVNALELDDSALYLCASSSRTEIQETQYFGPGTRLLVL.

V gene TRBV7-8 combines with J gene TRBJ2-5; TRBD1 matches 11 bases. Germline lookup yields CDR1 SGHVS and CDR2 FQNEAQ. V was pared by 4 bases and J by 5 bases, with 9 bases of the junction left unmatched. The CDR3 has 16 amino acids. CDR3 sequence: CASSYNPGQGGETQYF. CDR3 sequence (DNA): TGTGCCAGCAGCTACAACCCGGGACAGGGGGGCGAGACCCAGTACTTC. The complete variable domain, with remaining parts taken from reference TRBV7-8 and TRBJ2-5, reads GAGVSQSPRYKVAKRGQDVALRCDPISGHVSLFWYQQALGQGPEFLTYFQNEAQLDKSGLPSDRFFAERPEGSVSTLKIQRTQQEDSAVYLCASSYNPGQGGETQYFGPGTRLLVL.

This clone was detected a few times. The chain has TRBV5-1 and TRBJ2-1; TRBD1 matches 8 bases. With V trimmed by 2 bases and J by 9 bases, 7 bases remained unmatched. CDR3 length equals 14 residues. CDR1 is SGHRS, CDR2 YFSETQ, per germline. The chain's CDR3 is CASSFGQGSGEQFF. The CDR3 bases are TGCGCCAGCAGCTTTGGACAGGGAAGCGGTGAGCAGTTCTTC.

This clone has just a few counts. CDR3: CASSEYGSYEQYF. The CDR3 DNA follows: TGTGCCAGCAGTGAATATGGTAGCTACGAGCAGTACTTC. The chain joins TRBV25-1 to TRBJ2-7; unclear D gene. The CDR3 has 13 amino acids. Per germline, CDR1 MGHDK and CDR2 SYGVNS. V was shortened by 0 bases and J by 3 bases, with 6 bases between the two germline ends.

This clone was detected a few times. The chain employs TRBV6-5 and TRBJ1-4; 8 bases are shared with TRBD1. CDR1 MNHEY and CDR2 SVGAGI come from the germline V gene. Germline trimming cut 2 bases from V and 7 bases from J; bases unmatched to any gene: 6. This CDR3 is built from 15 residues. In nucleotides, the CDR3 is TGTGCCAGCAGTTACCATACAGGGGGGGGTGAAAAACTGTTTTTT. This gives the protein CASSYHTGGGEKLFF.

This chain uses TRBV6-4 with TRBJ1-6; 7 bases are a match to TRBD1. V lost 6 bases and J lost 0; bases outside the gene matches: 17. Germline V gives CDR1 MRHNA, CDR2 SNTAGT. The CDR3 is made up of 20 amino acids. The CDR3 region has the DNA TGTGCCAGCAGGATTGGGAGACCCCGTCGGGACAGCTCCTATAATTCACCCCTCCACTTT. Translated, it gives CASRIGRPRRDSSYNSPLHF.

The rearrangement links TRBV7-9 to TRBJ2-7; 10 nucleotides match TRBD1. Germline CDR1 is SEHNR and CDR2 is FQNEAQ (reference sequence). The ends lost 3 bases at V and 5 bases at J; junction bases unmatched: 4. CDR3 length: 14 amino acids. The CDR3 sequence: CASSLPGQGHEQYF. The CDR3 nucleotides read TGTGCCAGCAGCTTGCCGGGACAGGGGCACGAGCAGTACTTC.

V gene TRBV9 combines with J gene TRBJ2-3; possibly TRBD2 for D (6 bases). CDR1 is SGDLS, CDR2 YYNGEE, per germline. The CDR3 is 14 residues long. The ends were cut back, 6 bases at V and 0 bases at J, with 11 bases in the middle. Written as DNA, the CDR3 is TGTGCCAGCAAGGCGGGAACTAGCACAGATACGCAGTATTTT. Translation gives CASKAGTSTDTQYF.

The chain links TRBV6-5 to TRBJ1-2; 8 nucleotides align to TRBD1. Germline trimming cut 5 bases from V and 3 bases from J; bases unmatched to any gene: 2. CDR3 length: 13 amino acids. Germline V lookup: CDR1 MNHEY, CDR2 SVGAGI. The CDR3 coding sequence is TGTGCCAGCAGTCAACAGGGGGACTATGGCTACACCTTC. Translated: CASSQQGDYGYTF.

V is TRBV5-1 and J is TRBJ2-4, with 12 bases matching TRBD1. Germline V gene data show CDR1 as SGHRS and CDR2 as YFSETQ. The V segment lost 3 bases and the J segment 1 base; nucleotides outside the gene matches: 5. The CDR3 has 17 residues. CDR3 region: CASSSGQGARAKNIQYF. CDR3 nucleotides: TGCGCCAGCAGCTCGGGACAGGGGGCGAGGGCCAAAAACATTCAGTACTTC.

This clone was seen more than once but under ten times. The rearrangement joins TRBV5-1 to TRBJ2-5; maybe TRBD1 (7 bases). The CDR3 is 15 residues long. Trimming took 1 base from V and 2 from J, leaving 12 bases between them. Germline CDR1 SGHRS, CDR2 YFSETQ. CDR3 amino acids: CASSLLQGGQETQYF. CDR3 coding DNA: TGCGCCAGCAGCTTGCTCCAGGGGGGACAAGAGACCCAGTACTTC. The full variable domain, rest sourced from reference TRBV5-1 and TRBJ2-5, is KAGVTQTPRYLIKTRGQQVTLSCSPISGHRSVSWYQQTPGQGLQFLFEYFSETQRNKGNFPGRFSGRQFSNSRSEMNVSTLELGDSALYLCASSLLQGGQETQYFGPGTRLLVL.

The chain links TRBV9 to TRBJ2-7; 10 nucleotides match TRBD1. In germline, CDR1 is SGDLS, CDR2 YYNGEE. CDR3 length equals 15 residues. The V and J ends lost 2 bases and 6 bases, in that order; junction bases with no gene match: 8. The CDR3 protein is CASSVRGTGVTEQYF. CDR3 DNA: TGTGCCAGCAGCGTTCGTGGGACAGGGGTAACCGAGCAGTACTTC.

The gene calls are TRBV18 and TRBJ2-5; tentative D call: TRBD2 (6 bases). Germline CDR1 is KGHSH and CDR2 is LQKENI. The CDR3 is 15 amino acids. V was shortened by 6 bases and J by 5 bases, with 19 bases between the two germline ends. CDR3 bases: TGTGCCAGCTCGCCCACCGTTCCAGGGAGGGAGACCCAGTACTTC. Protein product: CASSPTVPGRETQYF.

This clone showed up just a few times. This chain uses TRBV2 with TRBJ2-3, with D possibly being TRBD2 (6 bases). The germline V gene has CDR1 SNHLY and CDR2 FYNNEI. The length of the CDR3 is 13 residues. V was trimmed by 4 bases and J by 5 bases, leaving 10 bases between them. The CDR3 DNA follows: TGTGCCAGCAGTGGCCGACTAGAAGATACGCAGTATTTT. This translates into CASSGRLEDTQYF.

The rearrangement joins TRBV4-1 to TRBJ2-3; 13 bases align to TRBD2. Trimming removed 2 bases from V and 3 bases from J; junction bases left unmatched: 5. Germline lookup yields CDR1 MGHRA and CDR2 YSYEKL. The CDR3 has 17 residues. DNA for the CDR3: TGCGCCAGCAGCCAATCCACTAGCGGGGGGGTGACAGATACGCAGTATTTT. Translated: CASSQSTSGGVTDTQYF.

This chain uses TRBV6-1 with TRBJ2-7, with 7 bases matching TRBD1. V gave up 2 bases and J gave up 3 bases; unmatched junction bases: 7. Germline V lookup: CDR1 MNHNS, CDR2 SASEGT. This CDR3 has 15 residues. The CDR3 coding sequence is TGTGCCAGCAGTGAACAGGGGGTGGTGGGCTACGAGCAGTACTTC. It yields the protein CASSEQGVVGYEQYF.

The V call is TRBV11-3, the J call TRBJ2-2, with D uncertain. Trimming stripped 5 bases from V and 4 bases from J, with 5 bases between. The germline gives CDR1 SGHNT, CDR2 YENEEA. There are 12 residues in the CDR3. The CDR3 loop is CASSPRTGELFF. DNA of the CDR3: TGTGCCAGCAGCCCCCGCACCGGGGAGCTGTTTTTT.

The CDR3: CASSYKGTGNSPLHF. CDR3 nucleotide sequence: TGTGCCAGCAGTTATAAGGGGACAGGGAATTCACCCCTCCACTTT. The chain employs TRBV6-5 and TRBJ1-6, with TRBD1 matching over 9 bases. CDR1 is MNHEY, CDR2 SVGAGI, per germline. This CDR3 has 15 residues. After removal of 3 bases from V and 7 bases from J, the junction contained 4 bases not matched to a gene.